These T cell receptor beta chains were read from a single sample in a study of T cell responses to AZD1222 COVID-19 vaccine. Generated by immunoSEQ multiplex PCR, the TCRdb table keeps only in-frame clones and is missing some. The table lists 150,000 or so clones, 90% to 95% of them singletons. Sequencing used peripheral blood, obtained on day 0 of AZD1222 vaccination. Receptors were obtained from an adult in good health. The conserved cysteine and the conserved F or W are not part of the CDR3 here. Each record gives: J gene, V gene, CDR3 protein.

J: TRBJ1-2; V: TRBV3-1/TRBV3-2; CDR3: ASSLLTFSAWQGYYGYT
J: TRBJ2-1; V: TRBV5-6; CDR3: ASTLGLAGYNEQF
J: TRBJ2-1; V: TRBV5-8; CDR3: ASSRLAGGNEQF
J: TRBJ2-1; V: TRBV4-3; CDR3: ASSQDWGLAGGNEQF
J: TRBJ2-3; V: TRBV29-1; CDR3: SVVWSGGGDTQY
J: TRBJ1-1; V: TRBV11-2; CDR3: ASSSRLQGEAF
J: TRBJ1-5; V: TRBV19; CDR3: ASSIVRGLRTGQPQH
J: TRBJ2-3; V: TRBV19; CDR3: ASSPPDRGSTDTQY
J: TRBJ1-5; V: TRBV4-1; CDR3: ASSQVLDFSNQPQH
J: TRBJ1-2; V: TRBV3-1/TRBV3-2; CDR3: ASSHPQGNYGYT
J: TRBJ1-5; V: TRBV9; CDR3: ASSVRPNQPQH
J: TRBJ2-7; V: TRBV12-3/TRBV12-4; CDR3: ASSPRGGEQY
J: TRBJ2-3; V: TRBV18; CDR3: ASSPESADTQY
J: TRBJ2-5; V: TRBV29-1; CDR3: SVVWLAARRETQY
J: TRBJ2-3; V: TRBV1; CDR3: TSSQVSGGLNTDTHIRADTQY
J: TRBJ1-1; V: TRBV27; CDR3: ASSSREGAF
J: TRBJ1-1; V: TRBV2; CDR3: ASIENVPGTEAF
J: TRBJ2-7; V: TRBV28; CDR3: ASSSGAALSYEQY
J: TRBJ2-7; V: TRBV6-5; CDR3: ASIWGPTAYEQY
J: TRBJ2-5; V: TRBV5-1; CDR3: ASSSTRPAGVGETQY
J: TRBJ1-5; V: TRBV6-2/TRBV6-3; CDR3: ASSFWTVESNQPQH
J: TRBJ1-2; V: TRBV6-1; CDR3: ASSDLSGQNYGYT
J: TRBJ2-2; V: TRBV7-9; CDR3: ASSFGELF
J: TRBJ1-2; V: TRBV19; CDR3: ASRVQGANYGYT